This paragraph reports one T cell receptor (beta chain). Its antigen is unknown. This sample is drawn from a study of OX40 agonist ivuxolimab in advanced cancers. Study-wide findings and caveats: Normalized T-cell clonal expansion was also low in a subset of nonresponders.

The trim removed 3 bases at V and 5 bases at J, leaving 7 bases unmatched. Per the germline V gene, CDR1 is LGHNA and CDR2 is YNFKEQ. The CDR3 spans 15 residues. The data were produced by immunoSEQ multiplex PCR, yet TCRdb's version contains in-frame clones alone and is incomplete. Found here are about 60,000 clones, around four fifths of them singletons; the top ten hold 2.5% to 3%. The sequence came from an adult with an advanced solid tumor such as melanoma, head and neck, liver or kidney cancer. The rearrangement uses TRBV4-2 and TRBJ2-5; 9 bases are a match to TRBD2. Sequenced here: CD4+ or CD8+ T cells sorted from blood, sampled in a trial of the OX40 agonist ivuxolimab. The CDR3 nucleotides are TGTGCCAGCAGCCACCCCGCTAGCGGGACTGAGACCCAGTACTTC. Translating gives CASSHPASGTETQYF.